This TCR beta chain emerged from a study of cytomegalovirus exposure and HLA in healthy donors. Comments on this clone: The antigen remains unidentified. Germline is not matched at one junction end, which may reflect a read error.

This CDR3 contains 15 residues. The germline gives CDR1 SSHAT, CDR2 FNYEAQ (reference sequence). The primer mix had 60 Vbeta and 13 Jbeta primers. Generated by immunoSEQ multiplex PCR, the TCRdb table keeps only in-frame clones and is missing some. The profile shows about 210,000 clones, about 77% of them singletons. Study-level findings and limits: In an earlier analysis, in around 590 donors, most V segments appeared productive either ~90% or ~30% of the time. Roughly uniform depth of sequencing across donors was assumed in presence/absence analyses.

The chain combines TRBV7-7 with TRBJ2-1; TRBD2 might be the D (5 bases). The specimen was PBMCs. The clonotype originates from a boy aged 10-17 years in good health and CMV-seronegative. CDR3 DNA sequence: TGTGCTAGCAGCTTAAGCACTAGCTCCTACAATGAGCAGTTCTTC. Amino acid sequence: CASSLSTSSYNEQFF.